The 22 T cell receptor beta chains given below trace back to one sample, sequenced in a study of shared clonotypes between healthy human individuals (dated by TCRdb to 2018 to 2021). Preparation of the library involved the immunoSEQ multiplex PCR assay. TCRdb obtained this table from immuneACCESS and retained in-frame rearrangements with V and J assigned. These tables miss some clones; where compared with another copy, unresolved V genes account for less than half of the shortfall, and the remainder is unexplained. Across this sample there are around 1,000,000 clones, with about 72% seen only once. Clones ranked in the top ten supply about 0.89% of the sample. The source material was memory CD4+ T cells from PBMCs. Reading the label with the study, this specimen's cell subset or site is: CD45RA-negative fraction. The receptors derive from a man between 18 and 29 years old in good health. Some clones in this sample may be carry-over from other donors' samples.

The chain couples TRBV7-9 to TRBJ1-2; D is unresolved. Germline-derived CDR1 and CDR2 are SEHNR and FQNEAQ (reference sequence). V gave up 0 bases and J gave up 6 bases, with 11 bases separating them. The CDR3 contains 14 residues. CDR3 in amino acids: CASSLAGSPDGYTF. The CDR3 DNA sequence: TGTGCCAGCAGCTTAGCAGGGAGCCCCGATGGCTACACCTTC. Full variable domain (missing parts from reference TRBV7-9 and TRBJ1-2): DTGVSQNPRHKITKRGQNVTFRCDPISEHNRLYWYRQTLGQGPEFLTYFQNEAQLEKSRLLSDRFSAERPKGSFSTLEIQRTEQGDSAMYLCASSLAGSPDGYTFGSGTRLTVV.

This chain's CDR3 is CASSFRGISFHSPYEQYF. CDR3 sequence (DNA): TGTGCCAGCAGCTTTCGTGGCATTTCGTTTCACTCCCCCTACGAGCAGTACTTC. V is TRBV5-4 and J is TRBJ2-7, with D unresolved. This CDR3 is built from 18 residues. The V and J ends lost 2 bases and 2 bases respectively, with 23 bases between them. Germline V gives CDR1 SGHNT, CDR2 YYREEE (reference sequence).

V gene TRBV6-6 combines with J gene TRBJ2-7; 9 nucleotides line up with TRBD2. The J segment lost 5 bases and the V segment lost 6 bases, leaving 5 bases of the junction unmatched. This CDR3 has 13 amino acids. Germline-derived CDR1 and CDR2 are MNHNY and SVGAGI (reference sequence). The CDR3 DNA reads TGTGCCAGCAGATCTAGCGGGATGCACGAGCAGTACTTC. As protein: CASRSSGMHEQYF.

This chain connects TRBV19 to TRBJ1-1, with D hard to call. Trimming took 7 bases from V and 0 from J, leaving 9 bases between them. Germline V lookup: CDR1 LNHDA, CDR2 SQIVND (reference sequence). The CDR3 totals 13 residues. In nucleotides, the CDR3 is TGTGCCAGTATGGCAGGCATGAACACTGAAGCTTTCTTT. It translates to CASMAGMNTEAFF.

This chain links TRBV5-1 with TRBJ2-3; possible D gene TRBD1, 5 bases. Trimming pared 0 bases from V and 4 bases from J, leaving 6 bases between. The length of the CDR3 is 13 residues. Per the germline V gene, CDR1 is SGHRS and CDR2 is YFSETQ. The CDR3 nucleotides are TGCGCCAGCAGCTTGGGACAGCCAGATACGCAGTATTTT. Amino acids: CASSLGQPDTQYF.

The genes are TRBV28 and TRBJ1-1; perhaps TRBD1 as D (5 bases). V was shortened by 6 bases and J by 1 base, with 12 bases between the two germline ends. Germline V gene data show CDR1 as MDHEN and CDR2 as SYDVKM. The CDR3 contains 14 residues. CDR3 residues: CASSRIGANTEAFF. In DNA form, the CDR3 reads TGTGCCAGCAGCCGCATCGGGGCGAACACTGAAGCTTTCTTT.

The gene calls are TRBV4-2 and TRBJ2-2, with D unclear. V was pared by 4 bases and J by 3 bases, with 15 bases between. The CDR3 length is 16 residues. Germline V gene sequence: CDR1 LGHNA, CDR2 YNFKEQ. The CDR3 region has the DNA TGTGCCAGCAGCCCACGCTCAACGGGTGACACCGGGGAGCTGTTTTTT. Its protein product is CASSPRSTGDTGELFF.

This chain uses TRBV6-5 with TRBJ2-5; perhaps TRBD1 as D (5 bases). There are 14 residues in the CDR3. V gave up 0 bases and J gave up 7 bases, with 12 bases separating them. The V gene's germline CDR1 is MNHEY and CDR2 SVGAGI. The CDR3 region has the DNA TGTGCCAGCAGTTACTCTTCCCAGGGCACGACCCAGTACTTC. It specifies CASSYSSQGTTQYF.

The chain recombines TRBV6-1 with TRBJ2-7; D not resolved. The CDR3 is 13 amino acids. Germline V gene sequence: CDR1 MNHNS, CDR2 SASEGT. Trimming removed 4 bases from V and 0 bases from J, with 7 bases in between. The CDR3 DNA is TGTGCCAGCAGTGGCCAAACCTCCTACGAGCAGTACTTC. Protein: CASSGQTSYEQYF.

The J gene is TRBJ2-1, the V gene TRBV29-1; D unresolved. Germline V CDR1 and CDR2: SQVTM, ANQGSEA. V lost 7 bases to trimming and J lost 3 bases, with 10 bases between them. The CDR3 extends over 12 amino acids. This CDR3 is CSGFVGYNEQFF. The CDR3 DNA follows: TGCAGCGGATTCGTAGGCTACAATGAGCAGTTCTTC.

This clone was recorded only once. The chain is built from TRBV2 and TRBJ2-3; TRBD1 or TRBD2 may be the D gene (5 bases each). The CDR3 is 15 amino acids. V was trimmed by 5 bases and J by 2 bases, leaving 14 bases between them. Germline loops: CDR1 SNHLY, CDR2 FYNNEI. The CDR3 loop reads CASSYRDAATDTQYF. CDR3 nucleotide sequence: TGTGCCAGCAGTTACCGGGACGCTGCCACAGATACGCAGTATTTT.

The CDR3 here is CASSFWTSVGEKLFF. CDR3 nucleotides: TGTGCCAGCAGCTTTTGGACTAGCGTCGGTGAAAAACTGTTTTTT. The chain employs TRBV7-9 and TRBJ1-4; D not resolved. Trimming removed 3 bases at V and 7 bases at J, with 15 bases between. CDR1 and CDR2 from the germline V gene are SEHNR and FQNEAQ (reference sequence). The CDR3 sequence is 15 residues long. Together with reference TRBV7-9 and TRBJ1-4, the CDR3 gives the full variable domain: DTGVSQNPRHKITKRGQNVTFRCDPISEHNRLYWYRQTLGQGPEFLTYFQNEAQLEKSRLLSDRFSAERPKGSFSTLEIQRTEQGDSAMYLCASSFWTSVGEKLFFGSGTQLSVL.

The chain joins TRBV7-6 to TRBJ1-1; maybe TRBD1 (5 bases). V shed 3 bases and J shed 4 bases, with 24 bases lying between them. The CDR3 contains 18 residues. Looked up from germline, CDR1 is SGHVS and CDR2 is FNYEAQ. The CDR3 DNA is TGTGCCAGCAGCTTGGGACCCAGGTCCGGCACCTTAGGCACTGAAGCTTTCTTT. Protein product: CASSLGPRSGTLGTEAFF. Complete variable domain (other parts from reference TRBV7-6 and TRBJ1-1): GAGVSQSPRYKVTKRGQDVALRCDPISGHVSLYWYRQALGQGPEFLTYFNYEAQQDKSGLPNDRFSAERPEGSISTLTIQRTEQRDSAMYRCASSLGPRSGTLGTEAFFGQGTRLTVV.

This chain joins TRBV29-1 and TRBJ2-7, with TRBD1 identical over 7 bases. Germline CDR1 reads SQVTM; CDR2 reads ANQGSEA. CDR3 length equals 14 residues. V was pared by 6 bases and J by 6 bases, with 14 bases of the junction left unmatched. CDR3 in amino acids: CSVEHGTDSSEQYF. The CDR3 bases are TGCAGCGTGGAGCACGGGACAGATTCATCCGAGCAGTACTTC.

The CDR3 bases are TGTGCCAGCAGGGAAGGACAGGCGACGAACACCATATATTTT. Translation gives CASREGQATNTIYF. The chain combines TRBV6-5 with TRBJ1-3; TRBD1 matches 7 bases. Looked up from germline, CDR1 is MNHEY and CDR2 is SVGAGI. Trimming cost V 6 bases and J 7 bases; bases outside gene matches: 9. This CDR3 has 14 residues.

The chain links TRBV7-3 to TRBJ2-1; 9 bases fit TRBD2. With V trimmed by 5 bases and J by 8 bases, 4 bases remained unmatched. The CDR3 has 13 amino acids. The germline V gene encodes CDR1 SGHTA and CDR2 FQGTGA. In DNA form, the CDR3 reads TGTGCCAGCAGCCTCGAGCGGGAGGATGAGCAGTTCTTC. As protein: CASSLEREDEQFF.

This sequence joins TRBV15 and TRBJ2-3; possible D gene TRBD2, 6 bases. The CDR3 loop spans 15 amino acids. Germline lookup yields CDR1 LNHNV and CDR2 YYDKDF (reference sequence). V lost 3 bases and J lost 5, with 15 bases in between. Here the CDR3 DNA reads TGTGCCACCAGCAGGGGGCGGGGCAGGGTAGATACGCAGTATTTT. Protein product: CATSRGRGRVDTQYF.

This chain links TRBV28 with TRBJ2-5, with a tentative D call TRBD2 (5 bases). Per germline, CDR1 MDHEN and CDR2 SYDVKM. This CDR3 contains 15 residues. V lost 8 bases and J 2 bases, leaving 18 bases between the germline ends. The CDR3 is CASGKNGRKQETQYF. The CDR3 coding sequence is TGTGCCAGCGGGAAGAATGGGAGAAAACAAGAGACCCAGTACTTC.

This chain links TRBV4-2 with TRBJ1-1, with TRBD1 as a possible D gene (6 bases). The germline CDR1 and CDR2 sequences are LGHNA and YNFKEQ. Trimming stripped 0 bases from V and 0 bases from J, with 17 bases between. The CDR3 totals 18 residues. DNA of the CDR3: TGTGCCAGCAGCCAAGATACCTTCAGGGGTGGCATGAACACTGAAGCTTTCTTT. Translation: CASSQDTFRGGMNTEAFF.

For this clone: This clone may be a read error of a much larger clone one base away. This chain links TRBV29-1 with TRBJ1-5; 9 bases match TRBD1. The CDR3 consists of 14 residues. Germline values: CDR1 SQVTM, CDR2 ANQGSEA. The V segment lost 5 bases and the J segment 5 bases; nucleotides outside the gene matches: 7. This chain's CDR3 is CSVRGQGDHQPQHF. In DNA, the CDR3 is TGCAGCGTTAGGGGACAGGGTGATCATCAGCCCCAGCATTTT.

The chain recombines TRBV5-1 with TRBJ1-1, with TRBD1 matching over 8 bases. This CDR3 is built from 14 residues. CDR1 is SGHRS and CDR2 is YFSETQ in the germline V gene. V dropped 1 base and J dropped 4; count of bases not matched to a gene: 3. CDR3 residues: CASSLLQGATEAFF. CDR3 DNA sequence: TGCGCCAGCAGCTTGCTGCAGGGGGCCACTGAAGCTTTCTTT.

V gene TRBV14 combines with J gene TRBJ2-7; D unresolved. With 0 bases removed from V and 4 bases from J, the gap between germline ends came to 7 bases. Germline V CDR1 and CDR2: SGHDN, FVKESK. The CDR3 covers 13 residues. The CDR3 loop reads CASSQDFGYEQYF. The CDR3 DNA is TGTGCCAGCAGCCAAGATTTTGGGTACGAGCAGTACTTC.